What follows is one TCR beta chain and its context. Its antigen remains unidentified. This sample is drawn from a study of siplizumab effects on memory and regulatory T cells. Regarding the study as a whole: On average, under 75% of mappable alloreactive CD4+ clones were Treg-derived under siplizumab, against about 25% in controls.

For every sample, roughly 94,000 TCR templates were assayed. Some clones are missing from TCRdb's copy, which holds only in-frame ones; the method was immunoSEQ multiplex PCR. The sample has roughly 120,000 clones; approximately 94% are singletons. The germline gives CDR1 MNHEY, CDR2 SVGAGI. Trimming pared 4 bases from V and 4 bases from J, leaving 8 bases between. The CDR3 sequence is 14 residues long. The sample consisted of non-Treg CD4+ T cells sorted from blood. The chain combines TRBV6-5 with TRBJ2-6; D remains unclear. This receptor was identified in a human donor in good health. The CDR3 region is CASSLTVGANVLTF. CDR3 nucleotide sequence: TGTGCCAGCAGTTTAACAGTAGGGGCCAACGTCCTGACTTTC.